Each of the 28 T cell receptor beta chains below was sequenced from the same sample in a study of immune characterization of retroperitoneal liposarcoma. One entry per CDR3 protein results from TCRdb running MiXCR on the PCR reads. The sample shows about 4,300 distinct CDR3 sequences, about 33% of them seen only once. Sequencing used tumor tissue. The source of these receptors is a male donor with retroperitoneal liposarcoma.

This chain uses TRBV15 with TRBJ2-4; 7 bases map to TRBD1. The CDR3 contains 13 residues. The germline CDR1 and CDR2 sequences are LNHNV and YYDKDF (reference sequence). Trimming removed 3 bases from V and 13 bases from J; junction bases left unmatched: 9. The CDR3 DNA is TGTGCCACCAGCAGCAGACAGGGTAGTGAGCAGTACTTC. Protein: CATSSRQGSEQYF.

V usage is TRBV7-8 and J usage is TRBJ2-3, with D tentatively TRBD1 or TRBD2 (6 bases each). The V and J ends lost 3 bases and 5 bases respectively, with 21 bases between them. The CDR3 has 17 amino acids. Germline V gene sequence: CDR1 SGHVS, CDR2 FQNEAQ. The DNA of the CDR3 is TGTGCCAGCAGCTTGGACCTAGGGGGAGGCATTGGAGATACGCAGTATTTT. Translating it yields CASSLDLGGGIGDTQYF.

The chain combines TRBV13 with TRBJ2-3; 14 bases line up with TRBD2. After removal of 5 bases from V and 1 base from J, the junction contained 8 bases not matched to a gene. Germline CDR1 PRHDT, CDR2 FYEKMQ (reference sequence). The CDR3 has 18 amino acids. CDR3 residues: CASSPGTSGGWGTDTQYF. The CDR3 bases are TGTGCCAGCAGCCCCGGGACTAGCGGGGGATGGGGCACAGATACGCAGTATTTT.

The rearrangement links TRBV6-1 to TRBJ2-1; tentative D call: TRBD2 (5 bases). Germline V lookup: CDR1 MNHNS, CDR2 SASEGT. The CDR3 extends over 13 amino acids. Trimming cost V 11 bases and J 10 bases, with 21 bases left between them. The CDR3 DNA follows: TGTGCCGCAGGAGACTACGGCTCCTACGAGCAGTTCTTC. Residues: CAAGDYGSYEQFF.

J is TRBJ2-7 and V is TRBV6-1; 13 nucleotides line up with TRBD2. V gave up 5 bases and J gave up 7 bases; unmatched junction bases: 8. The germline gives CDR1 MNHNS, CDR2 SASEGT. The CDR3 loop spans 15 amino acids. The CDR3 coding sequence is TGTGCCAGCAGTCCCACTAGCGGGAGGGCCGGTGAGCAGTACTTC. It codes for CASSPTSGRAGEQYF.

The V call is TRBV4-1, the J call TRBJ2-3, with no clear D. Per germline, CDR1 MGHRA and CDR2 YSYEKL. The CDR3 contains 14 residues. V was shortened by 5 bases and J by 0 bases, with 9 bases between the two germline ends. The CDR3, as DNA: TGCGCCAGCAGCTATCCAGTTAGCACAGATACGCAGTATTTT. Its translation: CASSYPVSTDTQYF.

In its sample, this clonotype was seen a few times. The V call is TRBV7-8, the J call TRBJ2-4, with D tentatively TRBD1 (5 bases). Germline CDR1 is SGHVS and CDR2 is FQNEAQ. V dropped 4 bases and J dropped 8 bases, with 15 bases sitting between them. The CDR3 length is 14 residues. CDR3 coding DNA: TGTGCCAGCAGCTCGCAGGGTACAGGAGACATTCAGTACTTC. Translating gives CASSSQGTGDIQYF.

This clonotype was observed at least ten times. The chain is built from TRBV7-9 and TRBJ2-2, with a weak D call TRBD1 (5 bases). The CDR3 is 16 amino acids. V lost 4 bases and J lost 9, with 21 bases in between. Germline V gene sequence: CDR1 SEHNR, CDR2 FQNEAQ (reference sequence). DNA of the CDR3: TGTGCCAGCAGCTCCAACGTATGGGGCGCCTCCCGGGAGCTGTTTTTT. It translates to CASSSNVWGASRELFF.

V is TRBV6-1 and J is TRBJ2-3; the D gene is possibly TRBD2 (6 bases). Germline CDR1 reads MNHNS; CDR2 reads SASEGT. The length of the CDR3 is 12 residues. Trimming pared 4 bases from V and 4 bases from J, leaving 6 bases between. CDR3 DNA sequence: TGTGCCAGCAGTGGGAGGGCAGATACGCAGTATTTT. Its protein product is CASSGRADTQYF.

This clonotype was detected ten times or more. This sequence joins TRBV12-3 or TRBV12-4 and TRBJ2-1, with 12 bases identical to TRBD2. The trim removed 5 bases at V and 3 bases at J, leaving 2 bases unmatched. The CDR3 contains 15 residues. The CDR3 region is CASSRTSGNYNEQFF. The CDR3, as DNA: TGTGCCAGCAGTAGGACTAGCGGGAACTACAATGAGCAGTTCTTC.

The CDR3 bases are TGTGCCAGCAGTGAAAAGGGAGGGACAGGGTTTCCAGATACGCAGTATTTT. Translating it yields CASSEKGGTGFPDTQYF. The chain joins TRBV6-1 to TRBJ2-3; 9 bases align to TRBD1. The CDR3 covers 17 residues. Germline values: CDR1 MNHNS, CDR2 SASEGT. The trim removed 2 bases at V and 4 bases at J, leaving 10 bases unmatched.

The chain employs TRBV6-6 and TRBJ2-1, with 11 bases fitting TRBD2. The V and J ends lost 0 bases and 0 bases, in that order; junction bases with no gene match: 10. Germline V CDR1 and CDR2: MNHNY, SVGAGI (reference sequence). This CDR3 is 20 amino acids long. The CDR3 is CASSYSRGTSGPSSYNEQFF. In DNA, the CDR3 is TGTGCCAGCAGTTACTCCCGAGGGACTAGCGGCCCGAGCTCCTACAATGAGCAGTTCTTC.

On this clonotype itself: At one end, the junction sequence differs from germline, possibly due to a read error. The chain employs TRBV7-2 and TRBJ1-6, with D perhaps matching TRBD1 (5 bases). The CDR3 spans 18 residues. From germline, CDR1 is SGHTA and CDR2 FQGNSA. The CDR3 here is CASSLEGRQSSYNSPLHF. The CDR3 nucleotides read TGTGCCAGCAGCTTAGAAGGCAGACAGAGCTCCTATAATTCACCCCTCCACTTC. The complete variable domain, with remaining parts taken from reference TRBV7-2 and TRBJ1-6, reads GAGVSQSPSNKVTEKGKDVELRCDPISGHTALYWYRQSLGQGLEFLIYFQGNSAPDKSGLPSDRFSAERTGGSVSTLTIQRTQQEDSAVYLCASSLEGRQSSYNSPLHFGNGTRLTVT.

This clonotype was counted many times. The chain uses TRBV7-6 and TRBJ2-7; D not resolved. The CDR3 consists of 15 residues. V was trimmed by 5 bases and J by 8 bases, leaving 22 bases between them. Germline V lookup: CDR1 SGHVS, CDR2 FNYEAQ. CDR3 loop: CASSTTTDELSKQYF. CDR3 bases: TGTGCCAGCAGCACAACTACGGACGAACTTTCCAAGCAGTACTTC.

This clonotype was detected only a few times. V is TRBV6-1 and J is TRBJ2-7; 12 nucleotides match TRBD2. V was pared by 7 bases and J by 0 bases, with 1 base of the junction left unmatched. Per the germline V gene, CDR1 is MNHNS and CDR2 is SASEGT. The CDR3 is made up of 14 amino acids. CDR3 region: CASKTSGSSYEQYF. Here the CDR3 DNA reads TGTGCCAGCAAGACTAGCGGGAGCTCCTACGAGCAGTACTTC.

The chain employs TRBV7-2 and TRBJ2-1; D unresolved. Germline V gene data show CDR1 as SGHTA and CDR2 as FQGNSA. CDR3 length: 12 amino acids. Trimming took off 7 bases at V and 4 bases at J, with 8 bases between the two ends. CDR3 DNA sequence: TGTGCCAGCACCCTAGGATACAATGAGCAGTTCTTC. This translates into CASTLGYNEQFF.

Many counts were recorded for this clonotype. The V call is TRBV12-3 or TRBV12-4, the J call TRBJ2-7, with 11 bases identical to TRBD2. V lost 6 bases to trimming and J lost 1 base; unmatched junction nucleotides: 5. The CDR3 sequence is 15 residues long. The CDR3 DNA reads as TGTGCCAGCAGCATTATAGCGGGAGGGTCCTACGAGCAGTACTTC. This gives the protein CASSIIAGGSYEQYF.

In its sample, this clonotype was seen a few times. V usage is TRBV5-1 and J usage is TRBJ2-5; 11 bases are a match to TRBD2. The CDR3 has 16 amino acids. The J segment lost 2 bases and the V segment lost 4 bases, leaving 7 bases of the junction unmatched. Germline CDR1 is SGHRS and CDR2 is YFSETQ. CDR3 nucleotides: TGCGCCAGCAGCCCTACTAGCGGGAGCGAACAAGAGACCCAGTACTTC. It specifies CASSPTSGSEQETQYF.

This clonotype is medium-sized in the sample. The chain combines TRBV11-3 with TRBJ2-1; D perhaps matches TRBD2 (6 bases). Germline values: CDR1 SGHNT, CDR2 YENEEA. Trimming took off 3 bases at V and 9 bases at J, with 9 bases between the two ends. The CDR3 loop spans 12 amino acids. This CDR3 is CASSFGTSEQFF. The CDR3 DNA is TGTGCCAGCAGCTTTGGGACTTCTGAGCAGTTCTTC.

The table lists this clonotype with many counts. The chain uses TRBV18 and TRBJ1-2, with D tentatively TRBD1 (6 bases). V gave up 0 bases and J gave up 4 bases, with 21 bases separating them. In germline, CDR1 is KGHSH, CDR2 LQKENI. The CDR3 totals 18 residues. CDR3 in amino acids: CASSPPQDSSRTGYGYTF. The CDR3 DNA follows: TGTGCCAGCTCACCACCCCAGGACAGTAGTAGGACTGGCTATGGCTACACCTTC.

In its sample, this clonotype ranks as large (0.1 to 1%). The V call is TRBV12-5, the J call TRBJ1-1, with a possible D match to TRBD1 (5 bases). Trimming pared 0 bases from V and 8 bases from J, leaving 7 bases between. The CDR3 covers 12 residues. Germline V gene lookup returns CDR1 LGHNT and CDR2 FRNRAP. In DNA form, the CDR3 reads TGTGCTAGTGGTTTGGTACCAGGGGAAGCTTTCTTT. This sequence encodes CASGLVPGEAFF.

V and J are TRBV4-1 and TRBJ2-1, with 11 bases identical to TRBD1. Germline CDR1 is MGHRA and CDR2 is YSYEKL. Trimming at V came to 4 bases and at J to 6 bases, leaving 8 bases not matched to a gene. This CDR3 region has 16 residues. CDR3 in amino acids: CASSPQGGQGGNEQFF. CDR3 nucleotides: TGCGCCAGCAGCCCCCAAGGGGGACAGGGGGGCAATGAGCAGTTCTTC.

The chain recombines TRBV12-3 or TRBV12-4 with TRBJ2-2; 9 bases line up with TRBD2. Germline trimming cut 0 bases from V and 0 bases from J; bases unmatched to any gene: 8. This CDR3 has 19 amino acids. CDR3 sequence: CASSLASLSGGANTGELFF. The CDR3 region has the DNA TGTGCCAGCAGTTTAGCGTCCCTTAGCGGGGGAGCGAACACCGGGGAGCTGTTTTTT.

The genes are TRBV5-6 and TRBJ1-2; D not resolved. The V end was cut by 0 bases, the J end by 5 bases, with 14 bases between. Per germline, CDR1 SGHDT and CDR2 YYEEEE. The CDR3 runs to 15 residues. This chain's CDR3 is CASSLAGTPLYGYTF. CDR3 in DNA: TGTGCCAGCAGCTTGGCCGGTACACCTCTATATGGCTACACCTTC.

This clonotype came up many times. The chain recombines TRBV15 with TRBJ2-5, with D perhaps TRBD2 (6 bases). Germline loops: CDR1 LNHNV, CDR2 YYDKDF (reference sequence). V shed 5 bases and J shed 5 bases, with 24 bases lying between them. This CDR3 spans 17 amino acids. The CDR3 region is CATSGSFRETGEETQYF. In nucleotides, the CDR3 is TGTGCCACCAGCGGCAGTTTTCGGGAGACGGGTGAGGAGACCCAGTACTTC.

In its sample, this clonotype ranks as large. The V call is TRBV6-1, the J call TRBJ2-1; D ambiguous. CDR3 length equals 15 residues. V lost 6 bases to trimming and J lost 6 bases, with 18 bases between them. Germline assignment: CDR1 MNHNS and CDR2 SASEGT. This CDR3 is CASSVSTLGSNEQFF. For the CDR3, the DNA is TGTGCCAGCAGCGTATCCACGCTTGGGTCCAATGAGCAGTTCTTC.

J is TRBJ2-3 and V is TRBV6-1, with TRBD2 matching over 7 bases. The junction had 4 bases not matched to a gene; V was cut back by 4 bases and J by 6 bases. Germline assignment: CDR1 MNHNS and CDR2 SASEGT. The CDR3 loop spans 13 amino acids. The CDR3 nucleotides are TGTGCCAGCAGTGTCTATAGCGGGGATACGCAGTATTTT. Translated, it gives CASSVYSGDTQYF.

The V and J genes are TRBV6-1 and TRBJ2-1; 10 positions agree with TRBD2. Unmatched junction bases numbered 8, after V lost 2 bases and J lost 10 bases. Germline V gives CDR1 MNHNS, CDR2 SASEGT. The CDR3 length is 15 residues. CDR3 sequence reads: CASSESLAGAYEQFF. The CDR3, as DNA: TGTGCCAGCAGTGAAAGTCTAGCGGGAGCCTACGAGCAGTTCTTC.